This TCR beta chain originates from a study of glioma-infiltrating T cells after dendritic cell vaccination. At the level of the study: Dendritic cells derived from monocytes and pulsed with autologous tumor lysate formed the vaccine.

Between the trimmed V and J ends, which lost 0 bases and 4 bases, there was a span of 9 bases. The CDR3 extends over 14 amino acids. Germline CDR1 and CDR2: SGHDN and FVKESK. The time point denotes: after dendritic cell vaccination, including at tumor progression/relapse. Up to about 2 ug genomic DNA was used for TCRB CDR3 amplification. Only in-frame clones appear in the TCRdb table, and some are missing; sequencing was by immunoSEQ multiplex PCR. The data contain about 110,000 clones, 90% of them singletons. Sequenced material: blood, taken after dendritic cell vaccination. The chain joins TRBV14 to TRBJ1-2; no clear D gene. The sequence was obtained from a human donor with glioblastoma. The CDR3 loop reads CASSQDRDSYGYTF. Written as DNA, the CDR3 is TGTGCCAGCAGCCAAGATCGGGATTCCTATGGCTACACCTTC.